This T cell receptor beta chain originates from a study of long-term antiretroviral therapy in people with HIV. Investigators performed immunoSEQ version v3.0 at survey level. Profiling relied on immunoSEQ multiplex PCR, and the TCRdb table lists in-frame clones only, not all of them. Of 25,000 to 30,000 clones in the sample, about 85% were seen once. V was clipped by 5 bases and J by 3 bases; unmatched bases: 7. Germline CDR1 reads ENHRY; CDR2 reads SYGVKD. This CDR3 is built from 14 residues. Study-wide points: Transplant-donor-level diversity was not reached after ART, though diversity increased.

Of note for this clone: The target antigen is unknown.

The V gene is TRBV10-3, the J gene TRBJ2-7, with 7 bases lining up with TRBD1. This material consisted of unsorted PBMCs, taken just over 2.6 years after starting antiretroviral therapy. This receptor was identified in a man aged 35-49 years with HIV. CDR3 DNA sequence: TGTGCCATCAGTCGAACGGGACAGAGCTACGAGCAGTACTTC. The encoded protein is CAISRTGQSYEQYF.